These 26 T cell receptor beta chains were all obtained from the same sample, sequenced in a study of cytomegalovirus exposure and HLA in healthy donors. PCR used 60 Vbeta primers and 13 Jbeta primers. Repertoires were generated with immunoSEQ multiplex PCR, while TCRdb's copy carries only in-frame clones and drops some. Among 150,000 or so clones listed, approximately 71% were seen once. The source material was PBMCs. These receptors all come from a man aged 18 to 29 in good health and CMV-seropositive.

The chain combines TRBV28 with TRBJ1-2; a possible D gene is TRBD1 (5 bases). The CDR3 has 13 amino acids. From germline, CDR1 is MDHEN and CDR2 SYDVKM. V lost 8 bases and J lost 4, with 14 bases in between. The CDR3 DNA is TGTGCCAGCTCCTATAACGGGGGCTATGGCTACACCTTC. Amino acids: CASSYNGGYGYTF.

The chain employs TRBV7-9 and TRBJ2-5; D is unresolved. Near its end, the DNA agrees better with TRBJ2-7, so the J call may be wrong. The CDR3 spans 12 residues. In germline, CDR1 is SEHNR, CDR2 FQNEAQ (reference sequence). The CDR3 sequence: CASSSGGNEQYF. The CDR3 DNA reads TGTGCCAGCAGCTCAGGTGGCAACGAGCAGTACTTC.

The V and J genes are TRBV30 and TRBJ1-4; D may be TRBD1 (5 bases). The CDR3 is 14 residues long. Trimming stripped 8 bases from V and 0 bases from J, with 13 bases between. Germline assignment: CDR1 GTSNPN and CDR2 SVGIG (reference sequence). The CDR3 sequence: CAGGVTATNEKLFF. CDR3 nucleotides: TGTGCCGGGGGTGTGACAGCAACTAATGAAAAACTGTTTTTT.

V is TRBV30 and J is TRBJ2-7; D is ambiguous. Germline V CDR1 and CDR2: GTSNPN, SVGIG (reference sequence). The germline V and J ends were trimmed by 2 bases and 1 base, with 15 bases remaining between them. The CDR3 covers 15 residues. In DNA form, the CDR3 reads TGTGCCTGGAGTTTCGGAGTCCTCCAATCCTACGAGCAGTACTTC. Its protein product is CAWSFGVLQSYEQYF.

J is TRBJ1-2 and V is TRBV5-1, with 10 bases lining up with TRBD1. Germline V lookup: CDR1 SGHRS, CDR2 YFSETQ. This CDR3 is 17 amino acids long. The junction had 8 bases not matched to a gene; V was cut back by 0 bases and J by 3 bases. This chain's CDR3 is CASSLAGTGESDYGYTF. CDR3 nucleotides: TGCGCCAGCAGCTTGGCTGGGACAGGGGAGAGTGACTATGGCTACACCTTC.

About this clone itself: At one boundary the junction diverges from the germline segment, which might be a read error. The chain joins TRBV6-5 to TRBJ1-1; TRBD1 might be the D (5 bases). The CDR3 length is 16 residues. Germline loops: CDR1 MNHEY, CDR2 SVGAGI. The CDR3 nucleotides read TGTGCCCGCAGTTACGATAGGGGTATTGGCAGCGCTGAAGCTTTCTTT. This codes for CARSYDRGIGSAEAFF.

About this clone itself: One junction end does not reproduce the germline sequence, and a read error may be involved. This chain joins TRBV4-2 and TRBJ2-1; 7 nucleotides match TRBD2. The CDR3 consists of 15 residues. Germline CDR1 and CDR2: LGHNA and YNFKEQ. In DNA form, the CDR3 reads TGTGCCAGCAGCCAAGTTCGGGAGGCATACAATGAGCGGTTCTTC. This gives the protein CASSQVREAYNERFF.

This chain links TRBV9 with TRBJ2-3; 14 bases are shared with TRBD2. Unmatched junction bases numbered 4, after V lost 3 bases and J lost 4 bases. The CDR3 has 16 residues. Germline-derived CDR1 and CDR2 are SGDLS and YYNGEE. The CDR3 protein is CASSAGTSGRSDTQYF. Here the CDR3 DNA reads TGTGCCAGCAGCGCCGGGACTAGCGGGAGATCAGATACGCAGTATTTT. The full variable domain, rest sourced from reference TRBV9 and TRBJ2-3, is DSGVTQTPKHLITATGQRVTLRCSPRSGDLSVYWYQQSLDQGLQFLIQYYNGEERAKGNILERFSAQQFPDLHSELNLSSLELGDSALYFCASSAGTSGRSDTQYFGPGTRLTVL.

This clone was picked up one time. V gene TRBV18 combines with J gene TRBJ2-7; a possible D gene is TRBD2 (7 bases). The CDR3 spans 14 residues. V lost 1 base and J 4 bases, leaving 11 bases between the germline ends. CDR1 and CDR2 (germline): KGHSH, LQKENI. CDR3 bases: TGTGCCAGCTCACCACGGGGAGGGGGGTACGAGCAGTACTTC. This gives the protein CASSPRGGGYEQYF. Full variable domain (remainder filled in from reference TRBV18 and TRBJ2-7): NAGVMQNPRHLVRRRGQEARLRCSPMKGHSHVYWYRQLPEEGLKFMVYLQKENIIDESGMPKERFSAEFPKEGPSILRIQQVVRGDSAAYFCASSPRGGGYEQYFGPGTRLTVT.

This clone appeared a single time. CDR3 amino acids: CASRQIDRTPAGELFF. The CDR3 DNA is TGTGCCAGCAGACAAATCGACAGGACCCCCGCCGGGGAGCTGTTTTTT. The rearrangement links TRBV28 to TRBJ2-2; D perhaps matches TRBD1 (6 bases). The germline V and J ends were trimmed by 6 bases and 6 bases, with 20 bases remaining between them. CDR1 MDHEN and CDR2 SYDVKM come from the germline V gene. There are 16 residues in the CDR3.

A note on this clone: One end of the junction does not line up with germline, which may come from a read error. The chain uses TRBV27 and TRBJ1-5, with TRBD1 as a possible D gene (6 bases). The CDR3 has 15 amino acids. From germline, CDR1 is MNHEY and CDR2 SMNVEV (reference sequence). Written as DNA, the CDR3 is TGTTCCAGCAGTATCAGCCGGGACAATTTTCAGCCCCAGCATTTT. It specifies CSSSISRDNFQPQHF.

The chain joins TRBV6-5 to TRBJ2-7, with TRBD2 identical over 9 bases. The germline CDR1 and CDR2 sequences are MNHEY and SVGAGI. The CDR3 runs to 14 residues. The V segment lost 5 bases and the J segment 5 bases; nucleotides outside the gene matches: 7. The CDR3 region has the DNA TGTGCCAGCAGTCCTTTAGCGGGAGAAGACGAGCAGTACTTC. Its translation is CASSPLAGEDEQYF.

J is TRBJ2-7 and V is TRBV28; maybe TRBD2 (5 bases). V was clipped by 4 bases and J by 0 bases, with 16 bases between them. Germline loops: CDR1 MDHEN, CDR2 SYDVKM. The CDR3 length is 16 residues. In DNA form, the CDR3 reads TGTGCCAGCAGTTCCCCCCAGGCAGCGGCCTCCTACGAGCAGTACTTC. This gives the protein CASSSPQAAASYEQYF.

The chain uses TRBV5-1 and TRBJ2-5; weak D call: TRBD1 (6 bases). The last part of the DNA fits TRBJ2-7 better; the J call may be wrong. The CDR3 covers 15 residues. From germline, CDR1 is SGHRS and CDR2 YFSETQ. The CDR3 region has the DNA TGCGCCAGCAGGGCAGGGGCGGCCACGACCTACGAGCAGTACTTC. Its protein product is CASRAGAATTYEQYF.

V is TRBV28 and J is TRBJ2-7; 14 positions agree with TRBD2. This CDR3 is built from 14 residues. The V gene's germline CDR1 is MDHEN and CDR2 SYDVKM. V gave up 6 bases and J gave up 4 bases; unmatched junction bases: 2. As DNA, the CDR3 is TGTGCCAGCAGGGGACTAGCGGGAGTTTACGAGCAGTACTTC. It codes for CASRGLAGVYEQYF.

The chain uses TRBV27 and TRBJ2-5; D call uncertain. Trimming pared 3 bases from V and 4 bases from J, leaving 6 bases between. The CDR3 length is 12 residues. Germline CDR1 and CDR2: MNHEY and SMNVEV (reference sequence). This CDR3 reads CASSFYSETQYF. CDR3 nucleotide sequence: TGTGCCAGCAGTTTTTATTCAGAGACCCAGTACTTC.

There are a few counts of this clone. J is TRBJ1-3 and V is TRBV6-1; possibly TRBD1 for D (5 bases). CDR1 MNHNS and CDR2 SASEGT come from the germline V gene. V was clipped by 9 bases and J by 5 bases, with 14 bases between them. CDR3 length: 13 amino acids. The CDR3 bases are TGTGCCAGTATATCGGGACTTAGAAACACCATATATTTT. This sequence encodes CASISGLRNTIYF.

The chain employs TRBV2 and TRBJ2-2; D is perhaps TRBD2 (5 bases). Trimming left V 6 bases short and J 0 bases short, with 11 bases between. Germline CDR1 is SNHLY and CDR2 is FYNNEI. The CDR3 spans 15 residues. This chain's CDR3 is CASRRTAPNTGELFF. DNA of the CDR3: TGTGCCAGCAGACGGACTGCTCCGAACACCGGGGAGCTGTTTTTT.

The chain uses TRBV5-1 and TRBJ2-3; 11 positions match TRBD2. The CDR3 sequence is 17 residues long. Germline V gene data show CDR1 as SGHRS and CDR2 as YFSETQ. V lost 4 bases to trimming and J lost 2 bases; unmatched junction nucleotides: 9. This CDR3 is CASSTLGTSGTTDTQYF. CDR3 DNA sequence: TGCGCCAGCAGCACACTAGGGACTAGCGGTACCACAGATACGCAGTATTTT.

This chain uses TRBV2 with TRBJ1-5; D is perhaps TRBD1 (6 bases). The germline CDR1 and CDR2 sequences are SNHLY and FYNNEI. This CDR3 is built from 16 residues. With 4 bases removed from V and 6 bases from J, the gap between germline ends came to 19 bases. In nucleotides, the CDR3 is TGTGCCAGCAGTGCGGTAAGCACAGGGAGGGGTCAGCCCCAGCATTTT. Encoded protein: CASSAVSTGRGQPQHF. Combining the CDR3 with reference TRBV2 and TRBJ1-5 gives the whole variable domain EPEVTQTPSHQVTQMGQEVILRCVPISNHLYFYWYRQILGQKVEFLVSFYNNEISEKSEIFDDQFSVERPDGSNFTLKIRSTKLEDSAMYFCASSAVSTGRGQPQHFGDGTRLSIL.

The J gene is TRBJ1-1, the V gene TRBV28; possible D gene TRBD1, 5 bases. The CDR3 is 12 amino acids. Trimming took off 5 bases at V and 11 bases at J, with 15 bases between the two ends. Germline V gene sequence: CDR1 MDHEN, CDR2 SYDVKM. The CDR3 loop reads CASSLPGTSAFF. CDR3 bases: TGTGCCAGCAGTCTCCCCGGGACTTCTGCTTTCTTT. The entire variable domain, with the rest obtained from reference TRBV28 and TRBJ1-1, is as follows: DVKVTQSSRYLVKRTGEKVFLECVQDMDHENMFWYRQDPGLGLRLIYFSYDVKMKEKGDIPEGYSVSREKKERFSLILESASTNQTSMYLCASSLPGTSAFFGQGTRLTVV.

This chain uses TRBV6-1 with TRBJ1-4; possible D gene TRBD1, 6 bases. Trimming shortened V by 4 bases and J by 8 bases, and 20 bases separated the two germline ends. Germline loops: CDR1 MNHNS, CDR2 SASEGT. The CDR3 length is 16 residues. This chain's CDR3 is CASSALPGQRGEKLFF. For the CDR3, the DNA is TGTGCCAGCAGTGCGTTACCGGGACAAAGGGGGGAAAAACTGTTTTTT.

The chain uses TRBV2 and TRBJ1-5, with TRBD1 matching 7 bases. V shed 7 bases, J shed 7 bases, and the junction held 13 bases outside the gene matches. Germline CDR1 and CDR2: SNHLY and FYNNEI. The CDR3 loop spans 15 amino acids. This chain's CDR3 is CASKQGPLSGQPQHF. CDR3 nucleotide sequence: TGTGCCAGCAAACAGGGGCCTCTATCGGGGCAGCCCCAGCATTTT.

In the case of this clone: Germline is not matched at one junction end, which may reflect a read error. The chain joins TRBV7-9 to TRBJ2-7; D remains ambiguous. This CDR3 is 16 amino acids long. From germline, CDR1 is SEHNR and CDR2 FQNEAQ (reference sequence). The CDR3 DNA reads as TGTTCCAGCAGCTTAGGCCCGTCAACACCTTTTTGGGAGCAGTACTTC. The encoded protein is CSSSLGPSTPFWEQYF.

This clone was seen a few times. The chain joins TRBV20-1 to TRBJ2-5; D gene ambiguous. V lost 2 bases, J lost 5 bases, and 6 bases lay in between. This CDR3 is built from 11 residues. Germline V gives CDR1 DFQATT, CDR2 SNEGSKA (reference sequence). The CDR3 DNA reads TGCAGTGCTAGACCTTCTGAGACCCAGTACTTC. Protein product: CSARPSETQYF.

This sequence joins TRBV7-9 and TRBJ2-6; maybe TRBD1 (6 bases). V gave up 5 bases and J gave up 0 bases, with 11 bases separating them. The CDR3 totals 16 residues. The V gene's germline CDR1 is SEHNR and CDR2 FQNEAQ (reference sequence). DNA for the CDR3: TGTGCCAGCAGCCCCCGGACAGTCTCTGGGGCCAACGTCCTGACTTTC. Its protein product is CASSPRTVSGANVLTF.